The 28 T cell receptor beta chains presented below share a single source sample, sequenced in a study of CD8+CD57+ T cells in acquired aplastic anemia. Genomic DNA was employed as the template in profiling TCR beta VDJ and CDR3. TCRdb redid the calling of the reads with MiXCR, one entry per CDR3 protein. The sample has 80,000 or so distinct CDR3 sequences, more than 40% seen once; the top ten hold 66%. Sequenced material: sorted CD4+, CD8+, or CD8+CD57+ T cells (not recorded which) from PBMCs. The receptors shown here come from a human donor in good health, serving as a control.

This clonotype was recorded at least ten times. The J gene is TRBJ1-2, the V gene TRBV15, with TRBD1 matching 9 bases. The ends lost 1 base at V and 2 bases at J; junction bases unmatched: 5. This CDR3 comprises 16 residues. From germline, CDR1 is LNHNV and CDR2 YYDKDF (reference sequence). Here the CDR3 DNA reads TGTGCCACCAGCAGAGGGACAGGGGACGGCAACTATGGCTACACCTTC. Its protein product is CATSRGTGDGNYGYTF.

About this clonotype: A read error is possible here, since a much larger clone lies one base away. V and J are TRBV5-1 and TRBJ1-1; tentative D call: TRBD1 (5 bases). Per the germline V gene, CDR1 is SGHRS and CDR2 is YFSETQ. Trimming removed 1 base from V and 6 bases from J, with 16 bases in between. This CDR3 is 15 amino acids long. The CDR3, as DNA: TGCGCCAGCAGCTTGAGTAGGTCAAGGGACGCTGAAGCTTTCTTT. This translates into CASSLSRSRDAEAFF.

V is TRBV19 and J is TRBJ1-2; no clear D gene. Trimming stripped 5 bases from V and 3 bases from J, with 7 bases between. From germline, CDR1 is LNHDA and CDR2 SQIVND (reference sequence). This CDR3 contains 12 residues. CDR3 in DNA: TGTGCCAGTAGTGCCAGGCACTATGGCTACACCTTC. It translates to CASSARHYGYTF.

This clonotype appeared many times. This rearrangement joins TRBV10-2 to TRBJ2-1; possibly TRBD2 for D (6 bases). Germline lookup yields CDR1 WSHSY and CDR2 SAAADI. The CDR3 is 15 residues long. Between the trimmed V and J ends, which lost 5 bases and 2 bases, there was a span of 13 bases. This CDR3 is CASSIRDSAYNEQFF. CDR3 nucleotide sequence: TGCGCCAGCAGTATCCGGGACTCAGCCTACAATGAGCAGTTCTTC.

The chain carries TRBV20-1 and TRBJ1-3; a weak D match, TRBD1 (5 bases). Germline V lookup: CDR1 DFQATT, CDR2 SNEGSKA (reference sequence). There are 17 residues in the CDR3. Trimming removed 0 bases at V and 4 bases at J, with 19 bases between. CDR3 DNA: TGCAGTGCTAGAGATTTTGGAGACGGGACTCTGGGAAACACCATATATTTT. Translation: CSARDFGDGTLGNTIYF.

This clonotype was found once. CDR3 bases: TGTGCCAGCCAAGACAGGGGAGTTCAAGAGACCCAGTACTTC. Translating gives CASQDRGVQETQYF. The chain recombines TRBV2 with TRBJ2-5, with 8 bases fitting TRBD1. CDR1 is SNHLY, CDR2 FYNNEI, per germline. The J segment lost 2 bases and the V segment lost 8 bases, leaving 7 bases of the junction unmatched. This CDR3 has 14 amino acids.

This clonotype was detected once. The J gene is TRBJ2-3, the V gene TRBV2; D is undetermined. The V gene lost 7 bases and the J gene lost 0 bases, with 14 bases spanning the gap. Per the germline V gene, CDR1 is SNHLY and CDR2 is FYNNEI. This CDR3 spans 15 amino acids. The CDR3 is CASNGPALSTDTQYF. CDR3 nucleotides: TGTGCCAGCAATGGTCCAGCCCTAAGCACAGATACGCAGTATTTT. The variable domain in full, completed from reference TRBV2 and TRBJ2-3, reads EPEVTQTPSHQVTQMGQEVILRCVPISNHLYFYWYRQILGQKVEFLVSFYNNEISEKSEIFDDQFSVERPDGSNFTLKIRSTKLEDSAMYFCASNGPALSTDTQYFGPGTRLTVL.

As for this clonotype: The conserved closing phenylalanine or tryptophan is absent in this CDR3, likely reflecting a read error. The chain employs TRBV19 and TRBJ2-7; D uncertain. The CDR3 has 14 amino acids. Germline V gives CDR1 LNHDA, CDR2 SQIVND (reference sequence). The DNA for the CDR3 is TGCGCCAGTAGTATAGGCGGATCAACCTACGAGCAGTACCTC. Protein product: CASSIGGSTYEQYL.

This clonotype has at least ten counts. The J gene is TRBJ2-1, the V gene TRBV25-1, with D maybe TRBD2 (5 bases). The ends were cut back, 8 bases at V and 3 bases at J, with 14 bases in the middle. The CDR3 consists of 14 residues. Germline CDR1 and CDR2: MGHDK and SYGVNS. DNA of the CDR3: TGTGCCAGCGGCTCGGGATCCCGCTACAATGAGCAGTTCTTC. This encodes CASGSGSRYNEQFF.

The chain links TRBV9 to TRBJ2-5, with D uncertain. The germline V gene has CDR1 SGDLS and CDR2 YYNGEE. Trimming shortened V by 4 bases and J by 5 bases, and 9 bases separated the two germline ends. The CDR3 runs 12 residues. Here the CDR3 DNA reads TGTGCCAGCAGCAACTCAAGGGAGACCCAGTACTTC. It is translated as CASSNSRETQYF.

V and J are TRBV4-1 and TRBJ1-5, with D unclear. The germline CDR1 and CDR2 sequences are MGHRA and YSYEKL. Trimming left V 0 bases short and J 11 bases short, with 17 bases between. The CDR3 has 15 amino acids. For the CDR3, the DNA is TGCGCCAGCAGCCAAGATCTTAAGGTGCAATCAGCCCAGCATTTT. It specifies CASSQDLKVQSAQHF.

A remark on this clonotype: One junction end disagrees with the germline gene, perhaps due to a read error. V usage is TRBV7-7 and J usage is TRBJ2-3; the match to TRBD2 covers 14 bases. The CDR3 length is 16 residues. Germline CDR1 SSHAT, CDR2 FNYEAQ (reference sequence). This CDR3 reads CASSRLAGGTTDTQYF. The CDR3 nucleotides read TGTGCTAGCAGCCGACTAGCGGGAGGGACCACAGATACGCAGTATTTT.

This clonotype was found once. The rearrangement uses TRBV14 and TRBJ1-6; 8 nucleotides match TRBD1. Per germline, CDR1 SGHDN and CDR2 FVKESK. The V and J ends lost 3 bases and 7 bases, in that order; junction bases with no gene match: 2. The CDR3 loop spans 14 amino acids. DNA for the CDR3: TGTGCCAGCAGCCACGGACAGGGCAATTCACCCCTCCACTTT. It yields the protein CASSHGQGNSPLHF. Together with reference TRBV14 and TRBJ1-6, the CDR3 gives the full variable domain: EAGVTQFPSHSVIEKGQTVTLRCDPISGHDNLYWYRRVMGKEIKFLLHFVKESKQDESGMPNNRFLAERTGGTYSTLKVQPAELEDSGVYFCASSHGQGNSPLHFGNGTRLTVT.

Comments on this clonotype: One end of the junction fails to match germline, which may point to a read error. V and J are TRBV12-3 or TRBV12-4 and TRBJ2-1; perhaps TRBD2 as D (5 bases). The CDR3 sequence is 13 residues long. DNA of the CDR3: TGCGCCAGCAGTGAGTCGGGGAGAAATGAGCAGTTCTTC. The encoded protein is CASSESGRNEQFF.

This clonotype turned up a few times. A much larger clone lies one base from this, so it may be a read error. The chain carries TRBV12-3 or TRBV12-4 and TRBJ2-7; possible D gene TRBD1, 6 bases. V was cut by 5 bases and J by 9 bases, with 17 bases left in between. The CDR3 length is 13 residues. The CDR3 is CASSPQGNGGQYF. CDR3 nucleotides: TGTGCCAGCAGTCCCCAGGGGAACGGCGGGCAGTACTTC.

In the case of this clonotype: A read error may explain this, as a much larger clone is one base away. The chain joins TRBV14 to TRBJ2-5; D unresolved. This CDR3 contains 14 residues. CDR1 and CDR2 from the germline V gene are SGHDN and FVKESK. The CDR3 is CGSSQGIFRETQYF. The CDR3 DNA reads as TGTGGCAGCAGCCAAGGTATTTTCAGAGAGACCCAGTACTTC.

The rearrangement joins TRBV10-2 to TRBJ1-6; 9 positions match TRBD1. The CDR3 consists of 14 residues. The trim removed 6 bases at V and 7 bases at J, leaving 4 bases unmatched. Germline CDR1 WSHSY, CDR2 SAAADI. CDR3 protein: CASRGTGQNSPLHF. DNA for the CDR3: TGCGCCAGCAGGGGGACAGGGCAAAATTCACCCCTCCACTTT.

The chain recombines TRBV19 with TRBJ2-7, with 8 bases aligning to TRBD1. J gave up 3 bases and V 1 base, and 2 bases lay outside the gene matches. Germline lookup yields CDR1 LNHDA and CDR2 SQIVND (reference sequence). The CDR3 runs to 14 residues. The DNA for the CDR3 is TGTGCCAGTAGTATAGGACAGGGGATCTACGAGCAGTACTTC. Translated: CASSIGQGIYEQYF.

The genes are TRBV25-1 and TRBJ2-7; D not certain. This CDR3 is built from 14 residues. CDR1 is MGHDK and CDR2 is SYGVNS in the germline V gene. V was clipped by 5 bases and J by 5 bases, with 16 bases between them. Written as DNA, the CDR3 is TGTGCCAGCAGTTTAAAAAGGGTCCTGCACGAGCAGTACTTC. Amino acids: CASSLKRVLHEQYF.

The CDR3 region has the DNA TGTGCCACCAGCAGAGAGGGCAGGGGTTTCAATCAGCCCCAGCATTTT. Translated, it gives CATSREGRGFNQPQHF. The rearrangement joins TRBV15 to TRBJ1-5, with a possible D match to TRBD1 (6 bases). Germline V gives CDR1 LNHNV, CDR2 YYDKDF (reference sequence). Trimming shortened V by 0 bases and J by 3 bases, and 12 bases separated the two germline ends. The CDR3 runs 16 residues.

The chain has TRBV29-1 and TRBJ2-1; D is unclear. CDR3 length equals 12 residues. Trimming stripped 7 bases from V and 9 bases from J, with 16 bases between. Germline lookup yields CDR1 SQVTM and CDR2 ANQGSEA. CDR3 loop: CSAAFGEVEQFF. The CDR3, as DNA: TGCAGCGCCGCCTTTGGCGAGGTTGAGCAGTTCTTC.

This clonotype was found many times. The genes are TRBV10-2 and TRBJ1-6; D is perhaps TRBD1 (6 bases). Trimming took 2 bases from V and 10 from J, leaving 9 bases between them. The CDR3 extends over 13 amino acids. Germline loops: CDR1 WSHSY, CDR2 SAAADI. DNA of the CDR3: TGCGCCAGCAGTGAGGGGGGGGCCTCACCCCTCCACTTT. This encodes CASSEGGASPLHF.

The V gene is TRBV29-1, the J gene TRBJ1-1; D gene ambiguous. Trimming pared 0 bases from V and 9 bases from J, leaving 14 bases between. The V gene's germline CDR1 is SQVTM and CDR2 ANQGSEA. The CDR3 contains 13 residues. CDR3 protein: CSVEDWPRDQAFF. The CDR3 DNA follows: TGCAGCGTTGAAGATTGGCCGCGAGACCAAGCTTTCTTT.

This clonotype was picked up many times. V and J are TRBV19 and TRBJ2-3; D call uncertain. V gave up 7 bases and J gave up 6 bases, with 20 bases separating them. CDR3 length equals 15 residues. Germline lookup yields CDR1 LNHDA and CDR2 SQIVND (reference sequence). CDR3 region: CASTPTAAFGDTQYF. CDR3 in DNA: TGTGCCAGTACCCCCACCGCAGCCTTCGGGGATACGCAGTATTTT.

The chain uses TRBV12-3 or TRBV12-4 and TRBJ2-5; 8 bases are shared with TRBD2. This CDR3 region has 15 residues. The V and J ends lost 3 bases and 4 bases, in that order; junction bases with no gene match: 7. CDR3 loop: CASSFGGAVLETQYF. The CDR3 coding sequence is TGTGCCAGCAGTTTCGGGGGGGCGGTCTTAGAGACCCAGTACTTC.

This chain links TRBV7-4 with TRBJ2-7; no firm D call. CDR1 SGHVT and CDR2 SQSDAQ come from the germline V gene. This CDR3 spans 11 amino acids. V was pared by 9 bases and J by 3 bases, with 9 bases between. This chain's CDR3 is CARIAYYEQYF. CDR3 sequence (DNA): TGTGCCAGAATAGCATACTACGAGCAGTACTTC.

The sample holds many counts of this clonotype. This chain connects TRBV19 to TRBJ1-1, with 9 bases fitting TRBD1. CDR1 LNHDA and CDR2 SQIVND come from the germline V gene (reference sequence). V shed 6 bases, J shed 5 bases, and the junction held 1 base outside the gene matches. This CDR3 region has 12 residues. CDR3 sequence: CASRDRGTEAFF. CDR3 coding DNA: TGTGCCAGTAGAGACAGGGGGACTGAAGCTTTCTTT.

On this clonotype itself: Relative to the germline gene, one junction end is altered; a read error may explain this. The V call is TRBV7-9, the J call TRBJ1-4; D gene uncertain. The CDR3 is 13 residues long. In germline, CDR1 is SEHNR, CDR2 FQNEAQ (reference sequence). The CDR3 sequence: CASSLVLNEKLFF. DNA of the CDR3: TGTGCCAGCAGTTTAGTACTCAACGAAAAACTGTTTTTT.